The following is a T cell receptor (beta chain) sequence with its context. From germline, CDR1 is KGHSH and CDR2 LQKENI. V gave up 3 bases and J gave up 1 base, with 9 bases separating them. The CDR3 runs 14 residues. The sample originates from a study of Graves' ophthalmopathy and Graves' hyperthyroidism. TCR beta CDR3 amplification used RNA transcripts. The first round was an RT-PCR with HTBI primers, and the second round was a multiplex PCR. TCRdb reanalysed the multiplex PCR reads using MiXCR and keeps one entry per CDR3 protein. The sample carries a few hundred thousand distinct CDR3 sequences, approximately 35% recorded once.

The chain couples TRBV18 to TRBJ1-1; the D gene is possibly TRBD1 (5 bases). The receptor comes from an adult man with Graves' hyperthyroidism. Sequencing input: peripheral blood or thyroid tissue (not recorded which). The CDR3 protein is CASSPSGTNTEAFF. CDR3 DNA sequence: TGTGCCAGCTCACCCTCGGGGACGAACACTGAAGCTTTCTTT.